This T cell receptor beta chain was sequenced for a study of regulatory T cells in long-lasting Graves disease. The study's findings and limits: TCR diversity was lower in persistent Graves' patients (versus newly diagnosed ones).

CDR3 regions were amplified by Arm-PCR using iRepertoire HTBI primers to build TCR beta libraries. TCRdb re-analysed the multiplex PCR reads in MiXCR, keeping a single row per CDR3 protein. The data show 400,000 to 450,000 distinct CDR3 sequences, around 17% seen once. In this sample, this clonotype turned up a few times. The antigen is unknown. Germline-derived CDR1 and CDR2 are GTSNPN and SVGIG (reference sequence). V was pared by 3 bases and J by 7 bases, with 3 bases of the junction left unmatched. The CDR3 is 14 residues long. This sample's time point: newly diagnosed GD, antithyroid drugs for less than 3 months. RNA isolated from PBMCs was used to make the TCR library. The data were also submitted as part of a second study, on T cells in Graves' hyperthyroidism and ophthalmopathy.

The gene calls are TRBV30 and TRBJ2-1; TRBD2 aligns across 13 bases. Material: peripheral blood mononuclear cells (PBMCs), obtained at new diagnosis, from a patient treated with antithyroid drugs. This sequence originates from a woman younger than 45 with Graves disease. CDR3 protein: CAWSRTSGRNEQFF. CDR3 nucleotide sequence: TGTGCCTGGAGCAGGACTAGCGGGAGAAATGAGCAGTTCTTC.